This T cell receptor (beta chain) was identified in a study of cytomegalovirus exposure and HLA in healthy donors. Study-wide background: As released early, the data held 65 million to 90 million unique TCRs from HLA-typed donors. General study results and limits: In a later analysis, at a false discovery rate of 0.05, roughly 17,000 TCR beta sequences matched HLA alleles. Most TCR sequences proved rare, with some public TCRs found in many donors. Cytomegalovirus association was assigned to about 180 TCR beta chains.

The study ran its PCR with 60 Vbeta and 13 Jbeta primers. Assay used: immunoSEQ multiplex PCR; TCRdb lists only in-frame clones, some missing. The sample lists approximately 190,000 clones, about 89% occurring once. Concerning this clone itself: Its specificity is unknown.

There are 10 residues in the CDR3. The V and J ends lost 7 bases and 11 bases respectively, with 11 bases between them. Per germline, CDR1 DFQATT and CDR2 SNEGSKA (reference sequence). The rearrangement uses TRBV20-1 and TRBJ1-4, with D hard to call. The specimen was PBMCs. The TCR originated in a man younger than 45 in good health and CMV-seronegative. CDR3 nucleotide sequence: TGCAGTGGAGGGCCGGGGAAACTGTTTTTT. The encoded protein is CSGGPGKLFF.